This entry concerns a single T cell receptor beta chain. Survey-level TCR beta sequencing used the immunoSEQ assay. The table came from immunoSEQ multiplex PCR; TCRdb's copy has only in-frame clones and leaves some out. The sample lists some 70,000 clones, just over 90% occurring once. Germline CDR1 reads MNHEY; CDR2 reads SMNVEV (reference sequence). V was cut by 5 bases and J by 2 bases, with 19 bases left in between. The CDR3 sequence is 16 residues long. The chain is built from TRBV27 and TRBJ2-7; D perhaps matches TRBD1 (5 bases). Material for sequencing was PBMCs. The origin of this receptor is a man in his forties or fifties with rheumatoid arthritis. This CDR3 is CASSPRQNLNAYEQYF. CDR3 nucleotides: TGTGCCAGCAGTCCACGACAGAACCTAAATGCCTACGAGCAGTACTTC.